The 16 T cell receptor beta chains below all came from one sample that was sequenced in a study of T cell changes during pregnancy in multiple sclerosis. Only in-frame clones appear in the TCRdb table, and some are missing; sequencing was by immunoSEQ multiplex PCR. The data show about 100,000 clones, 94% seen once. The source was peripheral blood, collected before pregnancy. These receptors were obtained from a female donor with multiple sclerosis, enrolled in a pregnancy study.

CDR3 residues: CASRLDRIGEDTEAFF. For the CDR3, the DNA is TGTGCAAGTCGCTTAGACCGTATAGGGGAGGACACTGAAGCTTTCTTT. This rearrangement joins TRBV12-2 to TRBJ1-1. TRBV12-2 is marked as a pseudogene. The CDR3 loop spans 16 amino acids.

This chain links TRBV7-8 with TRBJ1-1; possible D gene TRBD1, 6 bases. Trimming removed 5 bases at V and 0 bases at J, with 13 bases between. From germline, CDR1 is SGHVS and CDR2 FQNEAQ. The CDR3 runs 15 residues. CDR3 in DNA: TGTGCCAGCAGCACCCTACAGGGACTGAACACTGAAGCTTTCTTT. This encodes CASSTLQGLNTEAFF.

The CDR3 region is CASSPRTSGHSYNEQFF. CDR3 bases: TGTGCCAGCAGCCCACGGACTAGCGGGCACTCCTACAATGAGCAGTTCTTC. V and J are TRBV7-9 and TRBJ2-1; 11 nucleotides match TRBD2. V gave up 5 bases and J gave up 0 bases; unmatched junction bases: 6. Looked up from germline, CDR1 is SEHNR and CDR2 is FQNEAQ (reference sequence). This CDR3 comprises 17 residues. Full variable domain (rest looked up from reference TRBV7-9 and TRBJ2-1): DTGVSQNPRHKITKRGQNVTFRCDPISEHNRLYWYRQTLGQGPEFLTYFQNEAQLEKSRLLSDRFSAERPKGSFSTLEIQRTEQGDSAMYLCASSPRTSGHSYNEQFFGPGTRLTVL.

The chain links TRBV6-1 to TRBJ2-7, with D unclear. The germline V gene encodes CDR1 MNHNS and CDR2 SASEGT. This CDR3 is 13 amino acids long. The V and J ends lost 3 bases and 2 bases respectively, with 8 bases between them. The CDR3 region has the DNA TGTGCCAGCAGTGAGAGACACCCCTACGAGCAGTACTTC. Amino acid sequence: CASSERHPYEQYF.

The chain recombines TRBV7-9 with TRBJ2-7; a weak D match, TRBD2 (6 bases). The CDR3 consists of 12 residues. Trimming left V 10 bases short and J 6 bases short, with 16 bases between. Looked up from germline, CDR1 is SEHNR and CDR2 is FQNEAQ (reference sequence). The CDR3 loop is CAIEHTGVEQYF. CDR3 bases: TGTGCCATCGAGCATACGGGGGTCGAGCAGTACTTC.

The chain has TRBV7-2 and TRBJ2-1; TRBD1 matches 10 bases. The germline CDR1 and CDR2 sequences are SGHTA and FQGNSA. V dropped 6 bases and J dropped 5; count of bases not matched to a gene: 7. The CDR3 is 15 amino acids. The CDR3 region has the DNA TGTGCCAGCAGTCGGACAGGGGGTATGAACAATGAGCAGTTCTTC. Translating gives CASSRTGGMNNEQFF. The full variable domain, completed using reference TRBV7-2 and TRBJ2-1, is GAGVSQSPSNKVTEKGKDVELRCDPISGHTALYWYRQSLGQGLEFLIYFQGNSAPDKSGLPSDRFSAERTGGSVSTLTIQRTQQEDSAVYLCASSRTGGMNNEQFFGPGTRLTVL.

The CDR3 DNA follows: TGTGCCAGTAGTACGGGACTCTCCTACGAGCAGTACTTC. This sequence encodes CASSTGLSYEQYF. The J gene is TRBJ2-7, the V gene TRBV19; D is possibly TRBD2 (6 bases). Between the trimmed V and J ends, which lost 4 bases and 0 bases, there was a span of 7 bases. This CDR3 spans 13 amino acids. The V gene's germline CDR1 is LNHDA and CDR2 SQIVND (reference sequence).

This chain joins TRBV7-6 and TRBJ2-7; D may be TRBD2 (6 bases). V shed 2 bases and J shed 5 bases, with 22 bases lying between them. The CDR3 is 17 residues long. Germline lookup yields CDR1 SGHVS and CDR2 FNYEAQ. The CDR3 DNA reads as TGTGCCAGCAGCTTATTCGGAGGGGCTTCGGCACCCCACGAGCAGTACTTC. This translates into CASSLFGGASAPHEQYF.

The gene calls are TRBV15 and TRBJ2-4; possible D gene TRBD2, 5 bases. In germline, CDR1 is LNHNV, CDR2 YYDKDF (reference sequence). The CDR3 is 14 residues long. The ends were cut back, 3 bases at V and 2 bases at J, with 8 bases in the middle. CDR3 region: CATSSGDTKNIQYF. In DNA form, the CDR3 reads TGTGCCACCAGCAGCGGGGATACCAAAAACATTCAGTACTTC.

As regards this clone: Within the sample, other DNA sequences also encode this same CDR3. This rearrangement joins TRBV28 to TRBJ1-5; weak D call: TRBD1 (5 bases). This CDR3 region has 15 residues. The V and J ends lost 3 bases and 6 bases respectively, with 15 bases between them. Per the germline V gene, CDR1 is MDHEN and CDR2 is SYDVKM. The CDR3 region is CASSLGQGFRQPQHF. In DNA, the CDR3 is TGTGCCAGCAGTTTGGGCCAGGGATTCCGTCAGCCCCAGCATTTT.

This chain connects TRBV14 to TRBJ2-1, with 12 bases that match TRBD2. Trimming removed 3 bases from V and 4 bases from J; junction bases left unmatched: 19. The germline V gene has CDR1 SGHDN and CDR2 FVKESK. The CDR3 sequence is 21 residues long. The CDR3 sequence is CASSHHPGTSGYTRGYNEQFF. The DNA of the CDR3 is TGTGCCAGCAGCCACCATCCCGGGACTAGCGGGTATACCCGGGGTTACAATGAGCAGTTCTTC.

DNA for the CDR3: TGTGCCAGCAGTTTAGGACAGGGGCGCAATCAGCCCCAGCATTTT. Translated: CASSLGQGRNQPQHF. V usage is TRBV27 and J usage is TRBJ1-5; 9 bases fit TRBD1. Germline CDR1 and CDR2: MNHEY and SMNVEV (reference sequence). This CDR3 spans 15 amino acids. Trimming removed 2 bases from V and 2 bases from J; junction bases left unmatched: 1.

The V and J genes are TRBV27 and TRBJ1-1, with TRBD1 as a possible D gene (6 bases). The CDR3 sequence is 13 residues long. The germline V gene encodes CDR1 MNHEY and CDR2 SMNVEV (reference sequence). The germline V and J ends were trimmed by 8 bases and 4 bases, with 14 bases remaining between them. The DNA of the CDR3 is TGTGCCAGCCGGATGCAGGGGCCCACTGAAGCTTTCTTT. Amino acids: CASRMQGPTEAFF.

The chain couples TRBV27 to TRBJ2-7; TRBD1 matches at 7 bases. CDR3 length: 15 residues. CDR1 and CDR2 from the germline V gene are MNHEY and SMNVEV (reference sequence). J gave up 1 base and V 5 bases, and 8 bases lay outside the gene matches. DNA for the CDR3: TGTGCCAGCAGTCCCTCAGGGGGACCTTCCTACGAGCAGTACTTC. This sequence encodes CASSPSGGPSYEQYF.

The chain uses TRBV5-8 and TRBJ2-3; the match to TRBD2 covers 14 bases. V lost 4 bases to trimming and J lost 4 bases; unmatched junction nucleotides: 5. The CDR3 is 16 amino acids. Germline CDR1 reads SGHTS; CDR2 reads YDEGEE. The DNA for the CDR3 is TGTGCCAGCAGCCCCGGGACTAGCGGGAGTTCAGATACGCAGTATTTT. As protein: CASSPGTSGSSDTQYF.

CDR3 residues: CASSESRTEGTEQYF. The DNA for the CDR3 is TGCGCCAGCAGTGAGTCGCGGACGGAGGGTACCGAGCAGTACTTC. V gene TRBV10-2 combines with J gene TRBJ2-7; TRBD2 might be the D (6 bases). Trimming left V 0 bases short and J 6 bases short, with 15 bases between. Germline assignment: CDR1 WSHSY and CDR2 SAAADI. This CDR3 is 15 amino acids long.